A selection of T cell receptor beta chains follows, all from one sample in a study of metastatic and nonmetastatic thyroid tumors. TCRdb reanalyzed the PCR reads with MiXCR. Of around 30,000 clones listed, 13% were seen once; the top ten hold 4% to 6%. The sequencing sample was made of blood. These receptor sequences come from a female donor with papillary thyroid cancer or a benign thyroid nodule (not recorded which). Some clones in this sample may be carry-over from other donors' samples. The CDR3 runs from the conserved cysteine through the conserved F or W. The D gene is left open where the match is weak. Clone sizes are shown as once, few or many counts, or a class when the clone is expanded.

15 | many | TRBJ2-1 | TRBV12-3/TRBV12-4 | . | CASSLEAKSYNEQFF | TGTGCCAGCAGTTTAGAGGCTAAATCCTACAATGAGCAGTTCTTC
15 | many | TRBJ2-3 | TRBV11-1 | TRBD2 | CASSRLAGVSDTQYF | TGTGCCAGCAGCCGCCTAGCGGGAGTGTCAGATACGCAGTATTTT
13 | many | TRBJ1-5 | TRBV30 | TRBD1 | CAWSITGDQPQHF | TGTGCCTGGAGTATAACAGGGGATCAGCCCCAGCATTTT
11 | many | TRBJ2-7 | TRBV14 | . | CASSHSYEQYF | TGTGCCAGCAGCCACTCCTACGAGCAGTACTTC
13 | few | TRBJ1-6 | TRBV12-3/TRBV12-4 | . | CASSFDGNSPLQF | TGTGCCAGCAGTTTTGACGGCAACTCACCCCTCCAATTT
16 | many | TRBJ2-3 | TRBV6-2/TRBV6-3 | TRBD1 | CASSYYQTGPGDTQYF | TGTGCCAGCAGTTACTACCAGACAGGGCCCGGGGATACGCAGTATTTT
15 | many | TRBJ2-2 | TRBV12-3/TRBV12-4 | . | CASSLGRNPTGELFF | TGTGCCAGCAGTTTAGGTCGAAACCCGACCGGGGAGCTGTTTTTT
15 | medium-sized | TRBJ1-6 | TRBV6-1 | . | CASGDGSSYNSPLHF | TGTGCCAGCGGGGACGGGAGCTCCTATAATTCACCCCTCCACTTT
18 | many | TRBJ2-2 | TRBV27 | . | CASTDKAGQPTNTGELFF | TGTGCCAGCACAGATAAGGCGGGACAGCCCACGAACACCGGGGAGCTGTTTTTT
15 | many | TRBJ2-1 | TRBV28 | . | CASSSRANLYNEQFF | TGTGCCAGCAGTTCCCGGGCCAACCTTTACAATGAGCAGTTCTTC